This T cell receptor (beta chain) originates from a study of type 1 regulatory T cells. Overall study context: An in vitro protocol generated T-allo10, a Tr1-enriched, alloantigen-specific CD4 T cell product.

The V and J ends lost 8 bases and 0 bases respectively, with 14 bases between them. There are 15 residues in the CDR3. Germline CDR1 is LNHDA and CDR2 is SQIVND (reference sequence). With respect to this clonotype: Likely a read error: the CDR3 ends without its conserved phenylalanine or tryptophan.

MiXCR was run by TCRdb on the reads, yielding one entry per CDR3 protein. Of about 100,000 distinct CDR3 sequences listed, 31% are singletons. What was sequenced was CD4+ T cells, either the whole sample or a sorted fraction (not recorded which). This sequence originates from a human donor in good health. This chain joins TRBV19 and TRBJ2-4; D may be TRBD1 or TRBD2 (5 bases each). The CDR3 region is CASDGGVIAKNIQYL. The CDR3 nucleotides are TGTGCCAGTGATGGGGGAGTGATAGCCAAAAACATTCAGTACCTC.